This T cell receptor (beta chain) was captured by sequencing in a study of cytomegalovirus exposure and HLA in healthy donors. Study information: Within the Caucasian-associated ancestry cluster were roughly 82% of the 398 genotyped donors.

On this clone: No antigen is known for it.

Whole-study results and caveats: The Asian-associated ancestry cluster reportedly had fewer N-insertions than the approximately 650-donor mean in a later analysis. In vitro testing confirmed a few CMV-associated chains as specific for CMV antigens.

This CDR3 comprises 16 residues. Primers for the PCR totalled 60 Vbeta and 13 Jbeta. Clones were sequenced by immunoSEQ multiplex PCR, and TCRdb holds only the in-frame ones, with some missing. The sample carries roughly 150,000 clones, 76% recorded once. The chain uses TRBV21-1 and TRBJ2-5; the DNA was not used to check the table's D call, TRBD2. TRBV21-1 is shown as a pseudogene. The specimen sequenced was PBMCs. The TCR was taken from a male donor in good health and CMV-seronegative. DNA for the CDR3: TGTGCCAGCAGCAAGAGGACTAGCGGGAGCCAAGAGACCCAGTACTTC. Translating it yields CASSKRTSGSQETQYF.